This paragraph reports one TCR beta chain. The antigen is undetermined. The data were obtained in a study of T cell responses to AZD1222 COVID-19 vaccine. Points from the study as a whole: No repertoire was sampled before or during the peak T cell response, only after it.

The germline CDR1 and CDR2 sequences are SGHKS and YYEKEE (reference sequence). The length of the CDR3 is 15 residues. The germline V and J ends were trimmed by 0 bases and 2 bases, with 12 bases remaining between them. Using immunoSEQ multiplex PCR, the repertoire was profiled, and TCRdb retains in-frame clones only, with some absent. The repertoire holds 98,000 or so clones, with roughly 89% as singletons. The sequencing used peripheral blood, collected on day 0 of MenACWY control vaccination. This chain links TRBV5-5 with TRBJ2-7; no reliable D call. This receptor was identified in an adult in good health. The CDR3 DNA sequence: TGTGCCAGCAGCTTGGGGGTCGGAAGGCCCTACGAGCAGTACTTC. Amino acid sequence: CASSLGVGRPYEQYF. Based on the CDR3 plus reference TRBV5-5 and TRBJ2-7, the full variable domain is DAGVTQSPTHLIKTRGQQVTLRCSPISGHKSVSWYQQVLGQGPQFIFQYYEKEERGRGNFPDRFSARQFPNYSSELNVNALLLGDSALYLCASSLGVGRPYEQYFGPGTRLTVT.